The present entry profiles one T cell receptor (beta chain) with its context. V gave up 1 base and J gave up 0 bases, with 9 bases separating them. The germline CDR1 and CDR2 sequences are MGHRA and YSYEKL. The CDR3 contains 16 residues. The data are from a study of blood T cell repertoires in COVID-19. Study-level background: From T cells, B-cell-depleted T cells, or PBMCs came the material, which was cDNA or gDNA.

In the source study's methods: Scientists estimated how many nucleated cells there were by amplifying reference gene primers. The data were produced by immunoSEQ multiplex PCR, yet TCRdb's version contains in-frame clones alone and is incomplete. V, J and clone size are those of that table, while D and trimming were read from the DNA. The sample includes around 400,000 clones, roughly nine tenths seen only once; the top ten take 1.7%. Those who participated ranged in age from about 18 to 89 years and resided in about 24 US areas. Donors of Cohort 3 who recovered were those that had two negative PCRs, clearance, or symptom resolution.

The specimen sequenced was PBMCs or T cells enriched from blood (not recorded which). The source of this sequence is a woman aged 30 to 39 who had recovered from COVID-19. The rearrangement uses TRBV4-1 and TRBJ1-4, with D unresolved. This chain's CDR3 is CASSQVTRATNEKLFF. CDR3 DNA: TGCGCCAGCAGCCAAGTGACGCGGGCAACTAATGAAAAACTGTTTTTT.